This T cell receptor (beta chain) is from a study of cytomegalovirus exposure and HLA in healthy donors. Germline V gives CDR1 SGDLS, CDR2 YYNGEE. V gave up 2 bases and J gave up 6 bases; unmatched junction bases: 6. This CDR3 contains 14 residues. Study-wide points: Rare sequences made up most TCRs, while some public TCRs were found in many donors. Immune exposure information available was restricted to CMV serostatus. Later findings reportedly placed an Asian-associated ancestry cluster below the approximately 630-donor mean for N-insertions. In an earlier analysis, about 90% or about 30%: the productive usage of most TCR beta V segments.

60 Vbeta and 13 Jbeta primers were used in PCR. Measured with immunoSEQ multiplex PCR; TCRdb has only the in-frame clones, and not every one. The sample carries 130,000 to 150,000 clones, under 85% recorded once. In regard to this clone: Antigen unknown.

The chain joins TRBV9 to TRBJ1-1; TRBD1 aligns across 8 bases. The sequence was collected from a woman in her 40s in good health and CMV-seropositive. Input material: PBMCs. The CDR3 sequence is CASSVLQGVPEAFF. CDR3 nucleotide sequence: TGTGCCAGCAGCGTCCTACAGGGGGTCCCTGAAGCTTTCTTT. The full variable domain, rest sourced from reference TRBV9 and TRBJ1-1, is DSGVTQTPKHLITATGQRVTLRCSPRSGDLSVYWYQQSLDQGLQFLIQYYNGEERAKGNILERFSAQQFPDLHSELNLSSLELGDSALYFCASSVLQGVPEAFFGQGTRLTVV.